This record covers a single T cell receptor beta chain. As handled by the study authors: Amplification with reference gene primers provided the estimates of nucleated cell counts. Sequencing used immunoSEQ multiplex PCR; TCRdb keeps in-frame clones, though not all of them. From that table come the V and J calls and clone size; the DNA was used to work out D and trimming. Here the sample spans 250,000 or so clones, roughly four fifths being singletons. This entry is derived from a study of blood T cell repertoires in COVID-19. The overall study: The study drew acute and convalescent COVID-19 samples from the United States, Italy and Spain. From T cells, B-cell-depleted T cells, or PBMCs came the material, which was cDNA or gDNA.

Germline V gene data show CDR1 as LNHDA and CDR2 as SQIVND (reference sequence). Losses at the gene ends were 2 bases for V and 3 bases for J; bases not matched to a gene: 3. The CDR3 has 14 residues. The sequenced sample was peripheral blood. The sequence derives from a man older than 75 with acute or convalescent COVID-19. This chain joins TRBV19 and TRBJ2-5; TRBD2 matches 7 bases. The CDR3 bases are TGTGCCAGTAGTATACGAGCGGGAAAAGAGACCCAGTACTTC. It yields the protein CASSIRAGKETQYF.